This T cell receptor (beta chain) came from a study of Graves' ophthalmopathy and Graves' hyperthyroidism. Study-level points and caveats: The 13-signature model separated ophthalmopathy from stable hyperthyroidism at approximately 91% sensitivity and 80% to 84% specificity.

The table lists this clonotype with many counts. Its antigen is not identified. From germline, CDR1 is MDHEN and CDR2 SYDVKM. V shed 5 bases and J shed 0 bases, with 8 bases lying between them. The CDR3 is 13 residues long. Diagnoses were established from clinical symptoms, serum thyroxine, TRAb, thyroid ultrasound and orbital computed tomography. Amplifying from RNA transcripts, the study obtained TCR beta CDR3 regions. After a first-round RT-PCR with HTBI primers, a second-round multiplex PCR was run. TCRdb ran MiXCR on the multiplex PCR reads and lists one entry per CDR3 protein. The profile shows about 410,000 distinct CDR3 sequences, approximately 16% of them singletons.

This TCR was recovered from a woman between 18 and 29 years old with Graves' ophthalmopathy. The sample was peripheral blood. V gene TRBV28 combines with J gene TRBJ2-7, with unresolved D. The CDR3 loop is CASSPLNSYEQYF. CDR3 DNA sequence: TGTGCCAGCAGTCCCCTCAACTCCTACGAGCAGTACTTC.